The 14 T cell receptor beta chains below all came from one sample that was sequenced in a study of shared clonotypes between healthy human individuals. Assay: immunoSEQ multiplex PCR; the TCRdb copy retains only in-frame clones and omits some. The repertoire holds 1 million to 1.3 million clones, with about four fifths as singletons. Sequencing was done on a sample of memory CD4+ T cells from PBMCs. Subset meaning: CD45RA-negative fraction. These receptors were taken from a man between 18 and 29 years old in good health. Some clones in this sample may be carry-over from other donors' samples.

In regard to this clone: Distinct nucleotide sequences in the sample also encode this CDR3. The V call is TRBV28, the J call TRBJ2-3; D gene uncertain. The CDR3 length is 12 residues. Germline V CDR1 and CDR2: MDHEN, SYDVKM. V lost 2 bases and J lost 2, with 2 bases in between. Written as DNA, the CDR3 is TGTGCCAGCAGTTTAACCACAGATACGCAGTATTTT. It encodes CASSLTTDTQYF.

The chain couples TRBV28 to TRBJ2-7; the D call may be TRBD1 or TRBD2 (5 bases each). CDR1 MDHEN and CDR2 SYDVKM come from the germline V gene. CDR3 length equals 15 residues. Trimming cost V 5 bases and J 1 base, with 15 bases left between them. CDR3 amino acids: CASSPGTTKSYEQYF. In DNA form, the CDR3 reads TGTGCCAGCAGTCCCGGGACCACAAAATCCTACGAGCAGTACTTC.

The chain employs TRBV29-1 and TRBJ1-1; no clear D gene. The CDR3 length is 12 residues. The ends were cut back, 6 bases at V and 4 bases at J, with 12 bases in the middle. In germline, CDR1 is SQVTM, CDR2 ANQGSEA. CDR3 coding DNA: TGCAGCGTCGGCCAGTTCGGCACTGAAGCTTTCTTT. Translation gives CSVGQFGTEAFF. Filled out from reference TRBV29-1 and TRBJ1-1, the complete variable domain reads SAVISQKPSRDICQRGTSLTIQCQVDSQVTMMFWYRQQPGQSLTLIATANQGSEATYESGFVIDKFPISRPNLTFSTLTVSNMSPEDSSIYLCSVGQFGTEAFFGQGTRLTVV.

The chain links TRBV13 to TRBJ2-7; possibly TRBD2 for D (6 bases). Germline values: CDR1 PRHDT, CDR2 FYEKMQ (reference sequence). The CDR3 runs to 13 residues. The V and J ends lost 5 bases and 0 bases respectively, with 8 bases between them. CDR3 sequence reads: CASSLARSYEQYF. The CDR3 DNA is TGTGCCAGCAGCCTAGCGCGCTCCTACGAGCAGTACTTC.

The sample holds a few counts of this clone. V and J are TRBV6-5 and TRBJ1-2; D unresolved. Trimming pared 0 bases from V and 8 bases from J, leaving 13 bases between. This CDR3 has 14 amino acids. The germline V gene has CDR1 MNHEY and CDR2 SVGAGI. This CDR3 reads CASSYSTARSGYTF. CDR3 DNA: TGTGCCAGCAGTTACTCGACTGCCAGGTCCGGCTACACCTTC.

The V call is TRBV29-1, the J call TRBJ1-4; 10 bases align to TRBD1. This CDR3 is 13 amino acids long. The germline V gene encodes CDR1 SQVTM and CDR2 ANQGSEA. Trimming removed 7 bases from V and 7 bases from J; junction bases left unmatched: 6. CDR3 DNA sequence: TGCAGCGCCGACAGGGGGCTAGGTGAAAAACTGTTTTTT. Its translation is CSADRGLGEKLFF.

V gene TRBV7-6 combines with J gene TRBJ1-1; D may be TRBD1 (5 bases). Germline assignment: CDR1 SGHVS and CDR2 FNYEAQ. The CDR3 is made up of 15 amino acids. The V end was cut by 6 bases, the J end by 4 bases, with 18 bases between. CDR3 sequence: CASRGYGPGGTEAFF. For the CDR3, the DNA is TGTGCCAGCAGGGGTTATGGCCCCGGGGGCACTGAAGCTTTCTTT.

This clone occurred many times. The chain combines TRBV6-5 with TRBJ2-3; D gene unclear. Germline CDR1 reads MNHEY; CDR2 reads SVGAGI. The CDR3 is 15 amino acids. Trimming shortened V by 4 bases and J by 1 base, and 12 bases separated the two germline ends. CDR3 region: CASSSLGFGTDTQYF. The CDR3 nucleotides read TGTGCCAGCAGTTCCCTAGGTTTCGGCACAGATACGCAGTATTTT.

This clone is a singleton in its sample. This CDR3 reads CASSVDSALGEQYF. CDR3 nucleotide sequence: TGTGCCAGCAGCGTAGACTCGGCTCTCGGCGAGCAGTACTTC. V and J are TRBV9 and TRBJ2-7, with no clear D. This CDR3 is 14 amino acids long. The germline V gene has CDR1 SGDLS and CDR2 YYNGEE. V was cut by 0 bases and J by 6 bases, with 13 bases left in between.

The rearrangement uses TRBV2 and TRBJ2-3; a weak D match, TRBD1 (5 bases). Germline V CDR1 and CDR2: SNHLY, FYNNEI. Deletions cut 6 bases from V and 7 bases from J, with 17 bases between. CDR3 length: 14 residues. This chain's CDR3 is CASSLGQAGNTQYF. CDR3 DNA sequence: TGTGCCAGCAGCTTGGGGCAGGCTGGTAATACGCAGTATTTT.

The gene calls are TRBV12-5 and TRBJ2-7, with D possibly TRBD1 on 5 matching bases. Germline V gives CDR1 LGHNT, CDR2 FRNRAP. The CDR3 is 16 residues long. The V and J ends lost 1 base and 3 bases respectively, with 16 bases between them. In nucleotides, the CDR3 is TGTGCTAGTGGTTTGGGTGTGGGGCCGGATAACTACGAGCAGTACTTC. Amino acid sequence: CASGLGVGPDNYEQYF.

This rearrangement joins TRBV29-1 to TRBJ2-1; D assignment may be TRBD1 or TRBD2 (5 bases each). In germline, CDR1 is SQVTM, CDR2 ANQGSEA. The CDR3 loop spans 14 amino acids. Deletions cut 4 bases from V and 5 bases from J, with 15 bases between. CDR3 DNA sequence: TGCAGCGTTGGAGGCTCTCTGGGGGACAATGAGCAGTTCTTC. This encodes CSVGGSLGDNEQFF.

The table lists this clone with a count of one. The chain recombines TRBV7-2 with TRBJ1-1, with 7 bases fitting TRBD1. The CDR3 has 16 residues. Germline CDR1 is SGHTA and CDR2 is FQGNSA. V shed 5 bases, J shed 3 bases, and the junction held 12 bases outside the gene matches. CDR3 nucleotides: TGTGCCAGCAGCCCCGGACTTCGACAGGGACACACTGAAGCTTTCTTT. Translated, it gives CASSPGLRQGHTEAFF.

This chain uses TRBV27 with TRBJ2-1, with TRBD2 identical over 7 bases. The germline V gene has CDR1 MNHEY and CDR2 SMNVEV (reference sequence). The V and J ends lost 4 bases and 0 bases, in that order; junction bases with no gene match: 6. This CDR3 region has 16 residues. CDR3 protein: CASSSSSGPSYNEQFF. The CDR3 region has the DNA TGTGCCAGCAGTTCCTCTAGCGGACCCTCCTACAATGAGCAGTTCTTC.